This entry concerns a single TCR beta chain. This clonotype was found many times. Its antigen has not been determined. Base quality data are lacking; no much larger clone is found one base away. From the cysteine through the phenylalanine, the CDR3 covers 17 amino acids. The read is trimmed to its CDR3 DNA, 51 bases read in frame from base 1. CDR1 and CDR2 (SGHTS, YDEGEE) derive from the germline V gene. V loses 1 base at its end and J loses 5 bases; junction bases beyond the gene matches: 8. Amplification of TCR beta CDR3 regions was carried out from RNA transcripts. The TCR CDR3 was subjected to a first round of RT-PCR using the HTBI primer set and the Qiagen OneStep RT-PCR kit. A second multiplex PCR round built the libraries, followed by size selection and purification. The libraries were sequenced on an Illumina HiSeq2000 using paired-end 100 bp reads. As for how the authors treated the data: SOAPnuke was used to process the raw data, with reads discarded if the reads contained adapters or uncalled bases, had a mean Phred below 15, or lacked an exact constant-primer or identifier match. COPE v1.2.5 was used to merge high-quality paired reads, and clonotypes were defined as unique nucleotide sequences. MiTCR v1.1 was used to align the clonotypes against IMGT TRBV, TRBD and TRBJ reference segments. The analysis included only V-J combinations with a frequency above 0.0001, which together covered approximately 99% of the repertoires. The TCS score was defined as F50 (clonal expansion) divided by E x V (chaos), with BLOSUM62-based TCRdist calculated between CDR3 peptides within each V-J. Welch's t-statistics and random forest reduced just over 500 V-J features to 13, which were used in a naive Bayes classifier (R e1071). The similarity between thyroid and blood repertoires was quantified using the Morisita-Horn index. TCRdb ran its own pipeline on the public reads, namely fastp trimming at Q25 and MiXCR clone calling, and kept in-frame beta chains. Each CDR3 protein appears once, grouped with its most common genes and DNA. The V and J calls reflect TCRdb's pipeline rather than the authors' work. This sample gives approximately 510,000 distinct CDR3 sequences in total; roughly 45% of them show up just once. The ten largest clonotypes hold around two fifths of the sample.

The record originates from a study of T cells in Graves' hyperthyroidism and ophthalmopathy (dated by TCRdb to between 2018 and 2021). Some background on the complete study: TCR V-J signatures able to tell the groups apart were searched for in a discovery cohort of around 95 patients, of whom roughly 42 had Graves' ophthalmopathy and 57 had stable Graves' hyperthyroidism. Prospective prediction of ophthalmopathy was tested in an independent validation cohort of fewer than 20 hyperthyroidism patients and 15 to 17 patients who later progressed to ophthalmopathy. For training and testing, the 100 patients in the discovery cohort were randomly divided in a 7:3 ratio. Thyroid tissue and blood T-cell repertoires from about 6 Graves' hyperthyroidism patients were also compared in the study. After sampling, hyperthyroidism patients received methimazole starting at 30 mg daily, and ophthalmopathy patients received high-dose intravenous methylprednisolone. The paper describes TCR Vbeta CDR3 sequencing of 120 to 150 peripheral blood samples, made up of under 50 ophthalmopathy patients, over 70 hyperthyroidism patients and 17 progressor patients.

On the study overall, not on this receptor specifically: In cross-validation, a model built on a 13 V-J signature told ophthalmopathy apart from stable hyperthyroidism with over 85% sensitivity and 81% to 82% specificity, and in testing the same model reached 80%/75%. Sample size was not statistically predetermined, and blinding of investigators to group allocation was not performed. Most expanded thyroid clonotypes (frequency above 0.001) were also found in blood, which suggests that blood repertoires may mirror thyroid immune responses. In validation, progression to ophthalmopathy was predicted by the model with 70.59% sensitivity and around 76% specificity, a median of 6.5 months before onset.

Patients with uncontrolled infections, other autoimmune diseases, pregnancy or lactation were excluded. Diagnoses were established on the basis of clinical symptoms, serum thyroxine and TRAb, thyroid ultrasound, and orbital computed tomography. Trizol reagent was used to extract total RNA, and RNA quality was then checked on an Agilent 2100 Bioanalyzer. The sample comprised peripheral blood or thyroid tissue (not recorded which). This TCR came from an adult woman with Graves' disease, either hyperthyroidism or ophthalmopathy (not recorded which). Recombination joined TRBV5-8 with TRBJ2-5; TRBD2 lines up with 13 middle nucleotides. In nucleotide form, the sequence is TGTGCCAGCAGCTTGACCCAACTAGCGGGAGGGCACGAGACCCAGTACTTC. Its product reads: CASSLTQLAGGHETQYF.